This T cell receptor beta chain was retrieved from a study of T cell changes during pregnancy in multiple sclerosis. Sequencing used immunoSEQ multiplex PCR; TCRdb keeps in-frame clones, though not all of them. Of tens of thousands of clones in the sample, roughly 92% were seen once. Source: peripheral blood, taken in the second trimester of pregnancy. This TCR was recovered from a female donor with multiple sclerosis, enrolled in a pregnancy study.

The CDR3 spells CASSSHRDRGLTEAFF. Written as DNA, the CDR3 is TGTGCCAGCAGCTCACACCGGGACAGGGGGCTCACTGAAGCTTTCTTT. The V and J genes are TRBV7-8 and TRBJ1-1; 12 nucleotides align to TRBD1. CDR3 length: 16 residues. J gave up 4 bases and V 4 bases, and 7 bases lay outside the gene matches. CDR1 SGHVS and CDR2 FQNEAQ come from the germline V gene.